This T cell receptor beta chain was retrieved from a study of shared clonotypes between healthy human individuals. Study at large: Donors had three CD4 naive, three CD4 memory, two CD8 naive and one CD8 memory plate apiece. Study-level points and caveats: The study found roughly 5.3% of naive CD4 clonotypes shared across several donors. A limitation of the genetic and exposure-history diversity represented arose from few donors.

On sorted subsets, replicate PCRs used 200 to 250 ng DNA, or 25,000 to 35,000 T cell genomes. Profiling relied on immunoSEQ multiplex PCR, and the TCRdb table lists in-frame clones only, not all of them. The sample yields about 2 million clones, about 95% seen once. CD45RO-negative, CCR7-selected cells formed the naive CD8 fraction, which excluded terminally differentiated effector memory CD45RA+ cells. About this clone: Antigen: not known.

The germline V gene encodes CDR1 SGHAT and CDR2 FQNNGV. Trimming cost V 0 bases and J 9 bases, with 18 bases left between them. CDR3 length: 16 amino acids. The chain links TRBV11-2 to TRBJ2-1, with D perhaps matching TRBD1 or TRBD2 (5 bases each). This TCR came from a man between 18 and 35 years old in good health. Sequencing input: naive CD8+ T cells sorted from blood. The CDR3 here is CASSLEEVPITGEQFF. CDR3 sequence (DNA): TGTGCCAGCAGCTTAGAGGAGGTGCCCATCACAGGTGAGCAGTTCTTC.